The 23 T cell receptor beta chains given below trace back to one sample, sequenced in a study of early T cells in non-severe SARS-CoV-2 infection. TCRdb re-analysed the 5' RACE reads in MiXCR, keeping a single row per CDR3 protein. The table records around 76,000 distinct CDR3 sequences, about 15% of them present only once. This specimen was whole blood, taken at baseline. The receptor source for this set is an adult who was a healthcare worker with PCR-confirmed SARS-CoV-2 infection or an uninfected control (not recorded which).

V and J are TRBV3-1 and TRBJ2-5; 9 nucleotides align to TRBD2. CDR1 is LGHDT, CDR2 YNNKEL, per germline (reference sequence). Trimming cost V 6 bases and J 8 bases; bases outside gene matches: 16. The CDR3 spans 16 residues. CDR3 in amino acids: CASRPPGLATAGTQYF. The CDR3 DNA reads TGTGCCAGCAGACCCCCGGGACTAGCAACGGCGGGAACCCAGTACTTC.

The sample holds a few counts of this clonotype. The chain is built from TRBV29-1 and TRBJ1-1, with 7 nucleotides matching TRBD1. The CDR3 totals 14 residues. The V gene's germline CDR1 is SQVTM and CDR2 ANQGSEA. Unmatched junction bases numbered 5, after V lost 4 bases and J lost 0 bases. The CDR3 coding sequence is TGCAGCGTTGGGGAGGGGGCCTTGAACACTGAAGCTTTCTTT. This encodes CSVGEGALNTEAFF.

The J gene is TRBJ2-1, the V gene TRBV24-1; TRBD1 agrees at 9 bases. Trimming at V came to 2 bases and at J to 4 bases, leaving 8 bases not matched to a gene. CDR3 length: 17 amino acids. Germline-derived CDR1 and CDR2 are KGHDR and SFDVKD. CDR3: CATSDSTSGTGYNEQFF. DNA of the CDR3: TGTGCCACCAGTGATTCCACCTCCGGGACAGGGTACAATGAGCAGTTCTTC.

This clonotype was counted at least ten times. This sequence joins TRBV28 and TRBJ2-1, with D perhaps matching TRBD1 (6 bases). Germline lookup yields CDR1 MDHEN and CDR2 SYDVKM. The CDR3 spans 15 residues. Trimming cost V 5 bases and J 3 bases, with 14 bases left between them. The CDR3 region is CASSLSQGNYNEQFF. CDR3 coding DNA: TGTGCCAGCAGTCTCTCGCAGGGGAACTACAATGAGCAGTTCTTC. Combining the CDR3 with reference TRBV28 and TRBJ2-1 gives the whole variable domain DVKVTQSSRYLVKRTGEKVFLECVQDMDHENMFWYRQDPGLGLRLIYFSYDVKMKEKGDIPEGYSVSREKKERFSLILESASTNQTSMYLCASSLSQGNYNEQFFGPGTRLTVL.

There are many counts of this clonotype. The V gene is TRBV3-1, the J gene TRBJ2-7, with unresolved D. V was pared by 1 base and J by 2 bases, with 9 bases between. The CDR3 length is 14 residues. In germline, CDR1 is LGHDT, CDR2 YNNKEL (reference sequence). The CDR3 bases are TGTGCCAGCAGCCAAGTTGGGTCTGCCTACGAGCAGTACTTC. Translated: CASSQVGSAYEQYF.

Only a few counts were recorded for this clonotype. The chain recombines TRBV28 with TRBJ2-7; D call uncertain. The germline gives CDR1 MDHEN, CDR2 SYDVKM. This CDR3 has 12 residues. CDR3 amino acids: CATSEPGGEQYF. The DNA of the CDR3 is TGTGCGACCAGCGAGCCAGGTGGCGAGCAGTACTTC. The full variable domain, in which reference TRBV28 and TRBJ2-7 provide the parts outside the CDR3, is DVKVTQSSRYLVKRTGEKVFLECVQDMDHENMFWYRQDPGLGLRLIYFSYDVKMKEKGDIPEGYSVSREKKERFSLILESASTNQTSMYLCATSEPGGEQYFGPGTRLTVT.

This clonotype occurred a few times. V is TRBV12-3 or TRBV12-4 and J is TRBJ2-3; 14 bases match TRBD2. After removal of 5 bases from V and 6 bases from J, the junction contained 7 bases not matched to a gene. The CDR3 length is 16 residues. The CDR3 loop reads CASSPTSGRASDTQYF. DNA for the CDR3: TGTGCCAGCAGTCCGACTAGCGGGAGGGCCTCGGATACGCAGTATTTT.

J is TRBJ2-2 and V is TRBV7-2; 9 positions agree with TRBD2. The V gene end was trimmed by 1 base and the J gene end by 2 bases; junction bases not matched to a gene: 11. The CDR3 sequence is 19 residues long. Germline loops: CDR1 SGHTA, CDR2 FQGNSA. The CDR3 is CASSLERVAGAFNTGELFF. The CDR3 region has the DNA TGTGCCAGCAGCTTAGAGAGGGTAGCGGGAGCCTTTAACACCGGGGAGCTGTTTTTT.

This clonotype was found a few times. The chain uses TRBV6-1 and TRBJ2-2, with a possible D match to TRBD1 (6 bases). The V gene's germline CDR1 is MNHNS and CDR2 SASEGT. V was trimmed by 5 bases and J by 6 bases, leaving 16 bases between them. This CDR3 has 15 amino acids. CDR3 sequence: CASSPTPQGSGELFF. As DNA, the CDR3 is TGTGCCAGCAGTCCCACCCCTCAGGGGTCCGGGGAGCTGTTTTTT.

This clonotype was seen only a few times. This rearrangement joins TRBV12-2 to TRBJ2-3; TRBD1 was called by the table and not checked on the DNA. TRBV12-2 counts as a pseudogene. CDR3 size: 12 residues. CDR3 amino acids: CASRLLSDTQYF. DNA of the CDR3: TGTGCAAGTCGCTTACTGTCGGATACGCAGTATTTT.

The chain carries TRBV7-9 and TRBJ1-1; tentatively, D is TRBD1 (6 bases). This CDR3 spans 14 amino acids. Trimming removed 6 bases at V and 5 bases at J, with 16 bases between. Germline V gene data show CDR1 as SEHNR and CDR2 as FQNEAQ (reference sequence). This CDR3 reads CASSPRGGPTEAFF. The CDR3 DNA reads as TGTGCCAGCAGTCCCCGAGGGGGGCCAACTGAAGCTTTCTTT.

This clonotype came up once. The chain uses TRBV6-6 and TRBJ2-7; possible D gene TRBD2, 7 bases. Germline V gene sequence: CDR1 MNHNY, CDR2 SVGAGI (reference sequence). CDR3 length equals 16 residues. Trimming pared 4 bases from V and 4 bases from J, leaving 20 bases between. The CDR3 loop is CASSFGSFGGQYEQYF. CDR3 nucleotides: TGTGCCAGCAGTTTCGGCAGTTTCGGGGGGCAATACGAGCAGTACTTC.

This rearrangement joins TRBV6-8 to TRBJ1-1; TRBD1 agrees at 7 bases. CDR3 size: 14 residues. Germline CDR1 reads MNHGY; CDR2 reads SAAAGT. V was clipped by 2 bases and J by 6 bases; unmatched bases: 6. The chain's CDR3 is CASSYPDRVPEAFF. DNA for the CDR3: TGTGCCAGCAGTTACCCTGACAGGGTCCCTGAAGCTTTCTTT.

CDR3 DNA sequence: TGTGCCACCACCCTCGGACTAGCGGGAGGCGAGACCCAGTACTTC. Translation: CATTLGLAGGETQYF. The V gene is TRBV2, the J gene TRBJ2-5; TRBD2 agrees at 14 bases. Germline V gene sequence: CDR1 SNHLY, CDR2 FYNNEI. This CDR3 has 15 amino acids. V was clipped by 10 bases and J by 5 bases; unmatched bases: 9.

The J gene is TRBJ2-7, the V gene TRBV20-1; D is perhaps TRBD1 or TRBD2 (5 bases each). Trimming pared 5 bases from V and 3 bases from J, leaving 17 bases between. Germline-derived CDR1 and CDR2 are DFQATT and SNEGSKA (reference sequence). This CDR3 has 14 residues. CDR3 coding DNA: TGCAGTGCTGCCGCCGGGGACGCCTACTACGAGCAGTACTTC. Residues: CSAAAGDAYYEQYF.

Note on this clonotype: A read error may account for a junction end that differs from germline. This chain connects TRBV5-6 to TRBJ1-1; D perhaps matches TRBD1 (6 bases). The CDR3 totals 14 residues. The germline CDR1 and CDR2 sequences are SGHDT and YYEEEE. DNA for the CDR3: TGTGTCAGCAGCGGGGCGGCAGGGGCCACTGAAGCTTTCTTT. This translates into CVSSGAAGATEAFF.

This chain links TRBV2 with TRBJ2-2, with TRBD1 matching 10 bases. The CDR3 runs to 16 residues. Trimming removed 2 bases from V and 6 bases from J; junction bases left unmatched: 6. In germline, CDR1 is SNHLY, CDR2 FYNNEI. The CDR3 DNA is TGTGCCAGCAGTGAAATACGGGACAGGGGATCCGGGGAGCTGTTTTTT. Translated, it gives CASSEIRDRGSGELFF.

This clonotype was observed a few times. The CDR3 bases are TGTGCCAGCAGCGGGGACTACCCCACAGATACGCAGTATTTT. Translating gives CASSGDYPTDTQYF. The chain recombines TRBV7-6 with TRBJ2-3, with 7 nucleotides matching TRBD2. The CDR3 has 14 residues. Unmatched junction bases numbered 4, after V lost 5 bases and J lost 2 bases. Germline V lookup: CDR1 SGHVS, CDR2 FNYEAQ.

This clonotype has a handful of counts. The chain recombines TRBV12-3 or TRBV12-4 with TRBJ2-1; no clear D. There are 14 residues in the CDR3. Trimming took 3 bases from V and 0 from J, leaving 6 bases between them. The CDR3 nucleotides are TGTGCCAGCAGTTTTACGAGCTCCTACAATGAGCAGTTCTTC. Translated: CASSFTSSYNEQFF.

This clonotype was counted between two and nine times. CDR3 in amino acids: CASSPIAGVLTDTQYF. DNA of the CDR3: TGTGCCAGCAGCCCCATAGCGGGAGTTCTCACAGATACGCAGTATTTT. The chain has TRBV13 and TRBJ2-3, with 9 positions matching TRBD2. Germline V lookup: CDR1 PRHDT, CDR2 FYEKMQ (reference sequence). CDR3 length: 16 amino acids. Trimming cost V 5 bases and J 2 bases; bases outside gene matches: 8.

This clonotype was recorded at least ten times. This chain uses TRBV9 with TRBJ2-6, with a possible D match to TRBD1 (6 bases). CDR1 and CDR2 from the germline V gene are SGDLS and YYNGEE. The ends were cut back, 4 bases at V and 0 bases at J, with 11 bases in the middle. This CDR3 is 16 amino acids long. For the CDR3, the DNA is TGTGCCAGCAGCACCGGACAGAACTCTGGGGCCAACGTCCTGACTTTC. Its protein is CASSTGQNSGANVLTF.

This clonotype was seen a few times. CDR3 sequence (DNA): TGTGCCAGCAGCATTCAGGCCGGGGGCTCCTACGAGCAGTACTTC. Its translation is CASSIQAGGSYEQYF. This chain links TRBV5-4 with TRBJ2-7; D is perhaps TRBD2 (6 bases). Germline V gene lookup returns CDR1 SGHNT and CDR2 YYREEE (reference sequence). With 4 bases removed from V and 0 bases from J, the gap between germline ends came to 14 bases. The CDR3 spans 15 residues.

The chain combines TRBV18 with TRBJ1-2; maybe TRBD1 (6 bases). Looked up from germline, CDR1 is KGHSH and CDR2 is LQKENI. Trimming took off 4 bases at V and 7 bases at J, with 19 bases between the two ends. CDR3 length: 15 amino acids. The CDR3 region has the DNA TGTGCCAGCTCACTATCACAGGGCGCGTTGTTTGGCTACACCTTC. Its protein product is CASSLSQGALFGYTF.